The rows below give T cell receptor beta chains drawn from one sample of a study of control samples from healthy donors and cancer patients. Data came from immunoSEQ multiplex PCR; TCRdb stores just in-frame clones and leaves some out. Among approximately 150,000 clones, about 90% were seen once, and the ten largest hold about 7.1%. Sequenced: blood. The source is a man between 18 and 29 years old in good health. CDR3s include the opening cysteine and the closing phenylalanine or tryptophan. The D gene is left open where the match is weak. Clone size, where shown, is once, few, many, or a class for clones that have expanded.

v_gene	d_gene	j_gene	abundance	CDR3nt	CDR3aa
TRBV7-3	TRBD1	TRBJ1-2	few	TGTGCCAGCAGCTCTCTACAGGGGGCCGGTGGCTACACCTTC	CASSSLQGAGGYTF
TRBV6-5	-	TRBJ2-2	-	TGTGCCAGCAGCTCAGACAGGACCGGGGAGCTGTTTTTT	CASSSDRTGELFF
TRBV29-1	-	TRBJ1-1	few	TGCAGCGTTGCGGGCGGGCGCGAAAGTAACACTGAAGCTTTCTTT	CSVAGGRESNTEAFF
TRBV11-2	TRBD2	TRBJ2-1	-	TGTGCCAGCAGCTCGACGGGCGCGGGGGGCTACAATGAGCAGTTCTTC	CASSSTGAGGYNEQFF
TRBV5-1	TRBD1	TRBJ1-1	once	TGCGCCAGCAGCCAGACAGGGGGGAGTGGGAACACTGAAGCTTTCTTT	CASSQTGGSGNTEAFF
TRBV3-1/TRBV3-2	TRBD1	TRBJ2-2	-	TGTGCCAGCAGCCAAGAGGCAGGGGGCAACACCGGGGAGCTGTTTTTT	CASSQEAGGNTGELFF
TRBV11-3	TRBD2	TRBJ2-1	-	TGTGCCAGCAGCTTTGGGGGAGCGGGGAACTCCTACAATGAGCAGTTCTTC	CASSFGGAGNSYNEQFF
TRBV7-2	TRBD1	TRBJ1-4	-	TGTGCCAGCAGCTTAGCTGGAGGGGGCTGGAGTGAAAAACTGTTTTTT	CASSLAGGGWSEKLFF
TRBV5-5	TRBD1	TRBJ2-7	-	TGTGCCAGCAGCCAACAGGGGGCCCTGCCCTACGAGCAGTACTTC	CASSQQGALPYEQYF
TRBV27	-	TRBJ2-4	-	TGTGCCAGCAGCCCGGGACTCACGGGCTACATTCAGTACTTC	CASSPGLTGYIQYF
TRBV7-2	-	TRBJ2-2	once	TGTGCCAGCAGCATAGCGTTCGCGAACACCGGGGAGCTGTTTTTT	CASSIAFANTGELFF
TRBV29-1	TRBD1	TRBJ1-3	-	TGCAGCGGCCGGACAGGGCCCAACACCATATATTTT	CSGRTGPNTIYF
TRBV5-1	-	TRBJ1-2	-	TGCGCCAGCAGCTTGCCGACAGACGTCCCTGGCTACACCTTC	CASSLPTDVPGYTF
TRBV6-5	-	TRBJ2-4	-	TGTGCCAGCAGTTTCAAGGGATCTCAGTACTTC	CASSFKGSQYF
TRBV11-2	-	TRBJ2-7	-	TGTGCCAGCAGCCCCTCCCAGGGTCGCGGGGCCGAGCAGTACTTC	CASSPSQGRGAEQYF
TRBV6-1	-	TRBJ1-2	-	TGTGCCAGCAGTGAAAAACTCACCTATGGCTACACCTTC	CASSEKLTYGYTF
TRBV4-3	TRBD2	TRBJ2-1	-	TGCGCCAGCAGCCTAGCGGGGGCCCATGAGCAGTTCTTC	CASSLAGAHEQFF
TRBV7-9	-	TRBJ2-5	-	TGTGCCAGCAGCCGGGACGGAGGAGAGACCCAGTACTTC	CASSRDGGETQYF
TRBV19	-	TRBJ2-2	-	TGTGCCAGTAGTCTCAGGACCCCCGGGGAGCTGTTTTTT	CASSLRTPGELFF
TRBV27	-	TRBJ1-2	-	TGTGCCAGCAGTTCTCACAGGGTGAGGGGCTACACCTTC	CASSSHRVRGYTF
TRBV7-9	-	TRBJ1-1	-	TGTGCCAGCAGCCTTCCGACAGCTGAAGCTTTCTTT	CASSLPTAEAFF